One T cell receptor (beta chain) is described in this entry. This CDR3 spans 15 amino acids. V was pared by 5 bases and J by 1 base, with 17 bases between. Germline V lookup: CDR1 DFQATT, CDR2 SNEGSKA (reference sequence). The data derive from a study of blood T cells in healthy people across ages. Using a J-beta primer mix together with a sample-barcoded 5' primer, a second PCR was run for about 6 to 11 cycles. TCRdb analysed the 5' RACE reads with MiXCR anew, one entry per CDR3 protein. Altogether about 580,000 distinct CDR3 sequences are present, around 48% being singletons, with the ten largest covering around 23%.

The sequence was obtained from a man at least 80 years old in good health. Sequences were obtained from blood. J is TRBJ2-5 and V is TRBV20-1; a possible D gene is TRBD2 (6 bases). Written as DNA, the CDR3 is TGCAGTGCTCCCCCCGCCCGGGGGTCCCAAGAGACCCAGTACTTC. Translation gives CSAPPARGSQETQYF.